This section outlines one T cell receptor beta chain sequence together with its context. This sample was taken from a study of control samples from healthy donors and cancer patients. Here immunoSEQ multiplex PCR was the method, and the copy in TCRdb shows in-frame clones only, minus some. Altogether 50,000 to 65,000 clones are present, approximately 90% being singletons, with the ten largest covering about 0.99%. Germline V gene data show CDR1 as SGHRS and CDR2 as YFSETQ. V shed 4 bases and J 4 bases; nucleotides not matched to a gene: 2. The CDR3 is made up of 14 amino acids. The source material was PBMCs. The clonotype comes from a man aged 25-45 years with colorectal cancer. The gene calls are TRBV5-1 and TRBJ1-6; 7 bases agree with TRBD1. The CDR3 DNA follows: TGCGCCAGCAGCCTGGGACAGTATAATTCACCCCTCCACTTT. It encodes CASSLGQYNSPLHF.